Each of the 10 T cell receptor beta chains below was sequenced from the same sample in a study of T cells in Graves' hyperthyroidism and ophthalmopathy. There were TCR beta CDR3 regions amplified from RNA transcripts. First-round RT-PCR targeting the TCR CDR3 was performed with the HTBI primer set. TCRdb independently ran MiXCR on the multiplex PCR reads; one entry per CDR3 protein. The sample has fewer than 900,000 distinct CDR3 sequences; roughly 15% are singletons. The material sequenced was blood. Source of these receptors: a young man with Graves' hyperthyroidism.

Ten or more counts support this clonotype. The chain employs TRBV29-1 and TRBJ1-1, with 9 bases aligning to TRBD1. With V trimmed by 7 bases and J by 5 bases, 8 bases remained unmatched. Looked up from germline, CDR1 is SQVTM and CDR2 is ANQGSEA. The CDR3 is 13 amino acids. In DNA form, the CDR3 reads TGCAGCGCTTGGACAGGGGTCCCTACTGAAGCTTTCTTT. It encodes CSAWTGVPTEAFF.

The chain combines TRBV28 with TRBJ2-5; TRBD1 aligns across 11 bases. The length of the CDR3 is 14 residues. Germline V gives CDR1 MDHEN, CDR2 SYDVKM. V trimming: 5 bases; J trimming: 13 bases; junction bases outside the gene matches: 12. The chain's CDR3 is CASSLRDRGYIWYF. The CDR3 nucleotides read TGTGCCAGCAGTCTCCGGGACAGGGGGTACATCTGGTACTTC.

This clonotype occurred many times. The rearrangement links TRBV29-1 to TRBJ2-1; 8 positions agree with TRBD2. This CDR3 region has 13 residues. The V and J ends lost 4 bases and 6 bases, in that order; junction bases with no gene match: 5. Germline V CDR1 and CDR2: SQVTM, ANQGSEA. The CDR3 coding sequence is TGCAGCGTTGGTCGGGGGGGCCGCAATGAGCAGTTCTTC. Its translation is CSVGRGGRNEQFF.

This clonotype was counted at least ten times. V gene TRBV30 combines with J gene TRBJ2-7; 11 bases map to TRBD1. V lost 5 bases, J lost 4 bases, and 7 bases stayed unmatched. CDR3 length: 14 amino acids. Germline lookup yields CDR1 GTSNPN and CDR2 SVGIG (reference sequence). The CDR3 reads CAWSPGTGGYEQYF. The CDR3 nucleotides read TGTGCCTGGTCCCCCGGGACAGGGGGTTACGAGCAGTACTTC.

In this sample, this clonotype turned up many times. For the CDR3, the DNA is TGTGCCAGCAGTTTAAACGGGCGGGGGGAAGAAAAACTGTTTTTT. This encodes CASSLNGRGEEKLFF. The chain employs TRBV27 and TRBJ1-4; maybe TRBD1 (5 bases). The germline V and J ends were trimmed by 2 bases and 8 bases, with 15 bases remaining between them. CDR3 length equals 15 residues. Germline CDR1 MNHEY, CDR2 SMNVEV (reference sequence).

Ten or more counts support this clonotype. The V call is TRBV2, the J call TRBJ2-1; D might be TRBD1 (5 bases). CDR1 SNHLY and CDR2 FYNNEI come from the germline V gene. The germline V and J ends were trimmed by 7 bases and 5 bases, with 15 bases remaining between them. The CDR3 length is 14 residues. The CDR3 sequence is CASKVDSANNEQFF. CDR3 coding DNA: TGTGCCAGCAAGGTAGACAGCGCCAACAATGAGCAGTTCTTC.

The chain has TRBV28 and TRBJ2-7; 12 positions agree with TRBD2. Per the germline V gene, CDR1 is MDHEN and CDR2 is SYDVKM. After removal of 5 bases from V and 0 bases from J, the junction contained 20 bases not matched to a gene. The CDR3 is 21 residues long. CDR3 residues: CASSDMTMTSGSPLSSYEQYF. CDR3 nucleotide sequence: TGTGCCAGCAGTGATATGACTATGACTAGCGGGAGCCCTTTAAGCTCCTACGAGCAGTACTTC.

J is TRBJ1-1 and V is TRBV7-9; 7 nucleotides line up with TRBD1. Per germline, CDR1 SEHNR and CDR2 FQNEAQ (reference sequence). V shed 5 bases and J 1 base; nucleotides not matched to a gene: 7. The CDR3 consists of 15 residues. The CDR3 DNA reads as TGTGCCAGCAGCCACGGGACAGTGGGGAACACTGAAGCTTTCTTT. Translating it yields CASSHGTVGNTEAFF.

This clonotype was observed a few times. V and J are TRBV7-6 and TRBJ2-3; 10 positions match TRBD2. V gave up 5 bases and J gave up 11 bases; unmatched junction bases: 19. The CDR3 is 17 residues long. Germline loops: CDR1 SGHVS, CDR2 FNYEAQ. CDR3 protein: CASSTPLSGRALGGQYF. The CDR3 nucleotides are TGTGCCAGCAGCACCCCTCTGAGCGGGAGGGCCCTAGGAGGGCAGTATTTT.

With respect to this clonotype: Being one base from a much bigger clone, this may be a read error. The chain joins TRBV6-2 or TRBV6-3 to TRBJ1-1; D perhaps matches TRBD1 (5 bases). The V gene's germline CDR1 is MNHEY and CDR2 SVGEGT. This CDR3 has 16 amino acids. V was pared by 5 bases and J by 3 bases, with 19 bases between. The CDR3 DNA is TGTGCCAGCAGTGACAAGGGGCCGCTAATGGACACTGAAGCTTTCTTT. Protein product: CASSDKGPLMDTEAFF.